The 14 T cell receptor beta chains below all came from one sample that was sequenced in a study of blood T cell repertoires in COVID-19. Assay used: immunoSEQ multiplex PCR; TCRdb lists only in-frame clones, some missing. The sample lists fewer than 20,000 clones, around 81% occurring once. Sequenced sample: peripheral blood. The receptor source for this set is a man aged 35 to 55 with active or convalescent COVID-19.

The chain has TRBV18 and TRBJ2-3; TRBD2 agrees at 12 bases. Germline values: CDR1 KGHSH, CDR2 LQKENI. This CDR3 has 18 residues. The V segment lost 2 bases and the J segment 0 bases; nucleotides outside the gene matches: 6. The CDR3 region is CASSPGLAGYSSTDTQYF. DNA for the CDR3: TGTGCCAGCTCACCAGGACTAGCGGGATATTCTAGCACAGATACGCAGTATTTT.

This clone came up a few times. The chain recombines TRBV7-9 with TRBJ2-7; TRBD2 agrees at 11 bases. From germline, CDR1 is SEHNR and CDR2 FQNEAQ (reference sequence). The CDR3 sequence is 13 residues long. The V segment lost 7 bases and the J segment 9 bases; nucleotides outside the gene matches: 8. The CDR3 region is CASNSGTSGVQYF. The DNA for the CDR3 is TGTGCCAGCAATTCCGGGACTAGCGGAGTGCAGTACTTC.

The genes are TRBV4-3 and TRBJ2-2; D unclear. V lost 4 bases, J lost 5 bases, and 17 bases lay in between. This CDR3 has 16 residues. CDR1 LGHNA and CDR2 YSLEER come from the germline V gene. The CDR3 region has the DNA TGCGCCAGCAGCCCCAATTGGGCAGATCTTACCGGGGAGCTGTTTTTT. Its protein is CASSPNWADLTGELFF.

The V call is TRBV4-1, the J call TRBJ2-7; 10 bases match TRBD1. J gave up 0 bases and V 3 bases, and 14 bases lay outside the gene matches. CDR1 and CDR2 (germline): MGHRA, YSYEKL. The CDR3 loop spans 19 amino acids. The CDR3 protein is CASSHELTGGRGNSYEQYF. In nucleotides, the CDR3 is TGCGCCAGCAGCCACGAGTTGACAGGGGGCCGAGGAAACTCCTACGAGCAGTACTTC.

The CDR3 region has the DNA TGTGCCAGCAGTTTAGCAGAAAACACTGAAGCTTTCTTT. This translates into CASSLAENTEAFF. The gene calls are TRBV27 and TRBJ1-1; D gene ambiguous. Germline assignment: CDR1 MNHEY and CDR2 SMNVEV (reference sequence). V was shortened by 2 bases and J by 2 bases, with 6 bases between the two germline ends. This CDR3 has 13 amino acids.

This clone was observed a few times. V and J are TRBV27 and TRBJ2-5, with a tentative D call TRBD2 (5 bases). Germline V gene data show CDR1 as MNHEY and CDR2 as SMNVEV (reference sequence). CDR3 length: 14 amino acids. Trimming left V 5 bases short and J 1 base short, with 11 bases between. The CDR3 bases are TGTGCCAGCAGTCCCCGTAGCGCCCAAGAGACCCAGTACTTC. This encodes CASSPRSAQETQYF.

This clone was found once. V and J are TRBV2 and TRBJ2-7; 8 positions agree with TRBD2. This CDR3 spans 12 amino acids. V lost 10 bases to trimming and J lost 7 bases; unmatched junction nucleotides: 9. Germline V gene lookup returns CDR1 SNHLY and CDR2 FYNNEI. CDR3 DNA: TGTGCCACTTCCGGGACTAGGCAGGAGCAGTACTTC. As protein: CATSGTRQEQYF.

The chain carries TRBV9 and TRBJ1-2; possible D gene TRBD1, 6 bases. The V gene lost 0 bases and the J gene lost 5 bases, with 14 bases spanning the gap. CDR1 is SGDLS and CDR2 is YYNGEE in the germline V gene. CDR3 length: 15 residues. The CDR3 nucleotides read TGTGCCAGCAGCGTAGAGGCAGGGGAATCTTATGGCTACACCTTC. It is translated as CASSVEAGESYGYTF.

The rearrangement uses TRBV29-1 and TRBJ2-2; 15 bases map to TRBD2. Germline V gene sequence: CDR1 SQVTM, CDR2 ANQGSEA. The CDR3 is made up of 16 amino acids. With V trimmed by 3 bases and J by 7 bases, 6 bases remained unmatched. The CDR3 nucleotides are TGCAGCGTTGACCGGACTAGCGGGGGGGCTGACGGGGAGCTGTTTTTT. As protein: CSVDRTSGGADGELFF.

The genes are TRBV19 and TRBJ2-5; no clear D gene. V lost 7 bases and J 3 bases, leaving 12 bases between the germline ends. The CDR3 loop spans 13 amino acids. In germline, CDR1 is LNHDA, CDR2 SQIVND (reference sequence). This CDR3 reads CASKGRGKETQYF. CDR3 nucleotide sequence: TGTGCCAGTAAAGGTCGAGGAAAAGAGACCCAGTACTTC.

V gene TRBV12-3 or TRBV12-4 combines with J gene TRBJ1-2; D is possibly TRBD1 (6 bases). CDR3 size: 12 residues. The germline V and J ends were trimmed by 6 bases and 10 bases, with 15 bases remaining between them. CDR3 residues: CASRRGQNDYTF. CDR3 nucleotide sequence: TGTGCCAGCAGACGCGGACAGAATGACTACACCTTC.

CDR3 loop: CASSLWGGAANTEAFF. The CDR3 bases are TGTGCCAGCAGTTTATGGGGGGGGGCGGCGAACACTGAAGCTTTCTTT. The rearrangement uses TRBV28 and TRBJ1-1; D is perhaps TRBD1 (6 bases). This CDR3 region has 16 residues. Trimming stripped 0 bases from V and 1 base from J, with 12 bases between. CDR1 MDHEN and CDR2 SYDVKM come from the germline V gene.

The chain has TRBV4-2 and TRBJ2-4, with TRBD2 matching 11 bases. CDR3 length: 16 amino acids. Germline-derived CDR1 and CDR2 are LGHNA and YNFKEQ. The J segment lost 7 bases and the V segment lost 0 bases, leaving 5 bases of the junction unmatched. The CDR3 DNA follows: TGTGCCAGCAGCCAAGATCTAGCTAGCGGGGGGAACATTCAGTACTTC. Protein: CASSQDLASGGNIQYF.

The rearrangement joins TRBV25-1 to TRBJ2-1; 8 nucleotides line up with TRBD2. V lost 1 base, J lost 6 bases, and 8 bases stayed unmatched. Germline V gene data show CDR1 as MGHDK and CDR2 as SYGVNS. The CDR3 sequence is 16 residues long. The CDR3, as DNA: TGTGCCAGCAGTGAATCGCGGCGGGGGGCTACCAATGAGCAGTTCTTC. Amino acids: CASSESRRGATNEQFF.